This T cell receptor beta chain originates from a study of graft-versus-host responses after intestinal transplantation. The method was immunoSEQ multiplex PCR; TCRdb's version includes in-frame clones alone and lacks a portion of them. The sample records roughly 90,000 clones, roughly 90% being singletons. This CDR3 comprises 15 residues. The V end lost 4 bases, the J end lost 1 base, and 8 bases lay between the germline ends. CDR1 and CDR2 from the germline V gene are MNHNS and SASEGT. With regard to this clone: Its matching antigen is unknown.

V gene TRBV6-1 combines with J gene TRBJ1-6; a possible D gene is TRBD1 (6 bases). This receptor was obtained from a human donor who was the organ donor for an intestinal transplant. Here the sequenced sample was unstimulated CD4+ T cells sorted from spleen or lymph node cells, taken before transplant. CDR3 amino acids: CASSAQGSYNSPLHF. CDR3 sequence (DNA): TGTGCCAGCAGTGCACAGGGTTCCTATAATTCACCCCTCCACTTT.